This T cell receptor beta chain was profiled in a study of STAT5B mutations in CD4+ large granular lymphocyte leukemia. This clone came up a few times. TCRdb's table, derived via immunoSEQ multiplex PCR, lists solely in-frame clones and lacks some. Of 7,500 to 8,500 clones listed, about 74% are singletons. The specimen was PBMCs. The receptor was derived from a woman aged 55-69 years with CD4+ T-cell large granular lymphocyte leukemia.

The CDR3 here is CASSWGPSNQPQHF. CDR3 bases: TGTGCCAGCAGTTGGGGTCCTAGCAATCAGCCCCAGCATTTT. The V and J genes are TRBV11-2 and TRBJ1-5; no clear D. Germline lookup yields CDR1 SGHAT and CDR2 FQNNGV. The CDR3 runs 14 residues. Between the trimmed V and J ends, which lost 6 bases and 0 bases, there was a span of 9 bases.